The 19 T cell receptor beta chains reported below all come from one sample, sequenced in a study of blood T cell repertoires in COVID-19 (dated by TCRdb to between 2020 and 2021). Receptors were amplified or captured by the immunoSEQ multiplex PCR assay. TCRdb carries this immuneACCESS record with in-frame sequences only. Its versions omit some clonotypes, under half of them owing to an unresolved V gene in the studies checked, with the rest unexplained. The sample data list nearly 300,000 clones, and over 85% of these were observed just once. Under 3.5% of the sample rests with the top ten. Sequencing used PBMCs or T cells enriched from blood (not recorded which). The receptors derive from a woman aged 45-59 years who had been exposed to COVID-19.

The sample holds one count of this clone. V gene TRBV11-1 combines with J gene TRBJ1-4; TRBD1 aligns across 9 bases. With V trimmed by 6 bases and J by 6 bases, 11 bases remained unmatched. This CDR3 contains 16 residues. CDR1 is SGHAT, CDR2 FQDESV, per germline (reference sequence). The CDR3 region is CASRRSAGQGDEKLFF. CDR3 DNA: TGTGCCAGCAGAAGGTCTGCGGGACAGGGTGATGAAAAACTGTTTTTT.

The sample holds one count of this clone. The chain links TRBV7-9 to TRBJ2-7, with 8 bases identical to TRBD1. V was pared by 5 bases and J by 4 bases, with 16 bases of the junction left unmatched. The germline CDR1 and CDR2 sequences are SEHNR and FQNEAQ (reference sequence). CDR3 length equals 17 residues. Here the CDR3 DNA reads TGTGCCAGCAGCCAAGGACAGGGTGTAATTTTGGGTTACGAGCAGTACTTC. Translating gives CASSQGQGVILGYEQYF. Full variable domain (missing parts from reference TRBV7-9 and TRBJ2-7): DTGVSQNPRHKITKRGQNVTFRCDPISEHNRLYWYRQTLGQGPEFLTYFQNEAQLEKSRLLSDRFSAERPKGSFSTLEIQRTEQGDSAMYLCASSQGQGVILGYEQYFGPGTRLTVT.

The V and J genes are TRBV28 and TRBJ1-2; perhaps TRBD1 as D (5 bases). V dropped 2 bases and J dropped 2 bases, with 18 bases sitting between them. The CDR3 spans 17 residues. Germline V lookup: CDR1 MDHEN, CDR2 SYDVKM. The CDR3, as DNA: TGTGCCAGCAGTTTAATCAGAGGGACCGGGGGGAACTATGGCTACACCTTC. It codes for CASSLIRGTGGNYGYTF.

V gene TRBV5-6 combines with J gene TRBJ2-7, with a weak D call TRBD1 (5 bases). The length of the CDR3 is 15 residues. The germline V and J ends were trimmed by 0 bases and 0 bases, with 10 bases remaining between them. Germline V gene lookup returns CDR1 SGHDT and CDR2 YYEEEE. The CDR3 reads CASSLEGKSSYEQYF. CDR3 nucleotide sequence: TGTGCCAGCAGCTTGGAGGGGAAAAGCTCCTACGAGCAGTACTTC.

The rearrangement uses TRBV27 and TRBJ2-3; D gene unclear. The V end was cut by 1 base, the J end by 2 bases, with 4 bases between. Per germline, CDR1 MNHEY and CDR2 SMNVEV (reference sequence). The CDR3 has 13 amino acids. CDR3 in DNA: TGTGCCAGCAGTTTATGGGCCACAGATACGCAGTATTTT. This encodes CASSLWATDTQYF.

A word on this clone: One junction end does not reproduce the germline sequence, and a read error may be involved. The CDR3 DNA follows: TGTGCCAGCAAAGGATCGGGACTCGCGGGATTT. Its protein is CASKGSGLAGF. The genes are TRBV6-7 and TRBJ1-1, with a tentative D call TRBD1 (5 bases). TRBV6-7 is flagged as an ORF with uncertain function. The CDR3 runs 11 residues.

V gene TRBV5-1 combines with J gene TRBJ2-3, with 9 bases matching TRBD2. The CDR3 has 17 residues. With V trimmed by 4 bases and J by 2 bases, 11 bases remained unmatched. The germline gives CDR1 SGHRS, CDR2 YFSETQ. As DNA, the CDR3 is TGCGCCAGCAGCCCCAGTAGCGGGGGCCGTAACACAGATACGCAGTATTTT. The encoded protein is CASSPSSGGRNTDTQYF.

The gene calls are TRBV6-4 and TRBJ2-3, with 8 bases lining up with TRBD1. The germline CDR1 and CDR2 sequences are MRHNA and SNTAGT. CDR3 size: 16 residues. The ends lost 0 bases at V and 2 bases at J; junction bases unmatched: 4. The CDR3 sequence: CASSDSSGGNTDTQYF. Written as DNA, the CDR3 is TGTGCCAGCAGTGACTCCTCAGGGGGCAACACAGATACGCAGTATTTT.

The V gene is TRBV5-6, the J gene TRBJ2-1, with TRBD2 matching over 7 bases. CDR1 SGHDT and CDR2 YYEEEE come from the germline V gene. The CDR3 consists of 15 residues. Trimming cost V 4 bases and J 6 bases; bases outside gene matches: 10. The CDR3 protein is CASSPGLLSSNEQFF. The CDR3, as DNA: TGTGCCAGCAGCCCGGGACTATTGTCTTCCAATGAGCAGTTCTTC.

This chain connects TRBV6-1 to TRBJ1-2; D is unclear. The CDR3 is made up of 14 amino acids. Germline CDR1 MNHNS, CDR2 SASEGT. The V gene lost 2 bases and the J gene lost 7 bases, with 14 bases spanning the gap. The CDR3 sequence is CASSEFAGIFGYTF. Written as DNA, the CDR3 is TGTGCCAGCAGTGAATTCGCGGGGATTTTTGGCTACACCTTC.

The chain uses TRBV4-2 and TRBJ2-1; 7 bases line up with TRBD1. Germline-derived CDR1 and CDR2 are LGHNA and YNFKEQ. This CDR3 spans 17 amino acids. Trimming cost V 10 bases and J 2 bases; bases outside gene matches: 17. CDR3 amino acids: CATSSRGRALTYNEQFF. In DNA, the CDR3 is TGTGCCACTTCCTCAAGGGGGCGGGCCCTTACCTACAATGAGCAGTTCTTC.

The V and J genes are TRBV11-2 and TRBJ2-7; no clear D gene. The CDR3 length is 14 residues. Germline V gene data show CDR1 as SGHAT and CDR2 as FQNNGV. Trimming pared 5 bases from V and 0 bases from J, leaving 11 bases between. The CDR3 spells CASSPSRSSYEQYF. The CDR3 nucleotides read TGTGCCAGCAGCCCCTCACGGTCCTCCTACGAGCAGTACTTC.

V and J are TRBV28 and TRBJ2-1; the D gene is possibly TRBD2 (6 bases). Trimming shortened V by 5 bases and J by 7 bases, and 15 bases separated the two germline ends. The CDR3 spans 14 residues. Germline V gives CDR1 MDHEN, CDR2 SYDVKM. CDR3 nucleotide sequence: TGTGCCAGCAGTAGAGCCGGGGGAGGTAATGAGCAGTTCTTC. This sequence encodes CASSRAGGGNEQFF.

The CDR3 DNA sequence: TGTGCCAGCAGCCAATCAGGGTCTCGCGGCTACACCTTC. Translating gives CASSQSGSRGYTF. This chain uses TRBV3-1 (or the pseudogene TRBV3-2) with TRBJ1-2, with a weak D call TRBD1 (5 bases). Germline V CDR1 and CDR2: LGHDT, YNNKEL (reference sequence). The ends were cut back, 2 bases at V and 8 bases at J, with 12 bases in the middle. The CDR3 consists of 13 residues.

The chain uses TRBV2 and TRBJ2-5; 7 positions agree with TRBD2. This CDR3 is built from 16 residues. The germline V gene encodes CDR1 SNHLY and CDR2 FYNNEI. J was trimmed by 4 bases and V by 2 bases; bases with no gene match: 10. This CDR3 is CASSEPRPRGGETQYF. The CDR3 DNA follows: TGTGCCAGCAGTGAACCTCGACCCCGCGGGGGAGAGACCCAGTACTTC.

The rearrangement uses TRBV5-8 and TRBJ2-7, with TRBD1 matching over 9 bases. Per the germline V gene, CDR1 is SGHTS and CDR2 is YDEGEE. Trimming cost V 4 bases and J 3 bases; bases outside gene matches: 5. The CDR3 runs 14 residues. The CDR3 is CASSRGTGSYEQYF. The CDR3 nucleotides read TGTGCCAGCAGCCGCGGGACAGGGAGCTACGAGCAGTACTTC.

This chain uses TRBV6-4 with TRBJ2-6; D might be TRBD1 (6 bases). The CDR3 totals 17 residues. Germline lookup yields CDR1 MRHNA and CDR2 SNTAGT. V lost 3 bases and J 0 bases, leaving 12 bases between the germline ends. CDR3 region: CASSEGGALSGANVLTF. The DNA for the CDR3 is TGTGCCAGCAGTGAAGGGGGAGCACTCTCTGGGGCCAACGTCCTGACTTTC.

This clone was picked up one time. V gene TRBV2 combines with J gene TRBJ2-5; 9 nucleotides match TRBD2. Germline values: CDR1 SNHLY, CDR2 FYNNEI. J lost 5 bases, V lost 4 bases, and 8 bases had no gene match. This CDR3 contains 15 residues. The CDR3 coding sequence is TGTGCCAGCAGTGTTCGGCGGGGGGGCCTTGAGACCCAGTACTTC. Amino acids: CASSVRRGGLETQYF.

The V call is TRBV10-3, the J call TRBJ2-7, with D tentatively TRBD2 (6 bases). With 0 bases removed from V and 3 bases from J, the gap between germline ends came to 12 bases. CDR1 ENHRY and CDR2 SYGVKD come from the germline V gene. There are 15 residues in the CDR3. CDR3 sequence: CAISESAGLNYEQYF. As DNA, the CDR3 is TGTGCCATCAGTGAGTCTGCGGGACTCAACTACGAGCAGTACTTC.